The next 17 T cell receptor beta chains were all read from a single sample in a study of T-cell reconstitution after alpha-beta-depleted transplantation in children. Preparation of the TCRbeta library used unique molecular identifiers. TCRdb recomputed calls from the PCR reads with MiXCR, one row per CDR3 protein. Of about 610,000 distinct CDR3 sequences detected, roughly a tenth appear once; the ten largest clones hold about 4%. The sample consisted of PBMCs from the stem cell graft donor, taken from the stem cell graft. All receptors derive from a human donor who donated a stem cell graft to a child with acute myeloid leukemia.

This clonotype has ten or more counts. The chain carries TRBV12-3 or TRBV12-4 and TRBJ2-3, with 7 bases aligning to TRBD1. This CDR3 is built from 15 residues. Trimming at V came to 5 bases and at J to 4 bases, leaving 9 bases not matched to a gene. CDR3 nucleotide sequence: TGTGCCAGCAGTAGAGAGGGGGCCTCGGCAGATACGCAGTATTTT. Translation gives CASSREGASADTQYF.

This chain joins TRBV10-3 and TRBJ2-2, with D tentatively TRBD2 (5 bases). The V end was cut by 0 bases, the J end by 6 bases, with 14 bases between. This CDR3 has 16 amino acids. CDR1 and CDR2 (germline): ENHRY, SYGVKD. The CDR3 is CAISESGGSLAGELFF. The CDR3 DNA reads as TGTGCCATCAGTGAGTCCGGAGGATCCCTCGCCGGGGAGCTGTTTTTT.

This clonotype was observed a handful of times. The chain uses TRBV15 and TRBJ1-3; tentative D call: TRBD1 (6 bases). This CDR3 is 17 amino acids long. The germline gives CDR1 LNHNV, CDR2 YYDKDF (reference sequence). The V gene lost 2 bases and the J gene lost 3 bases, with 17 bases spanning the gap. CDR3 in amino acids: CATSRRPGGRVGNTIYF. The CDR3 nucleotides are TGTGCCACCAGCAGACGGCCCGGGGGCAGGGTTGGAAACACCATATATTTT.

This clonotype turned up a few times. This rearrangement joins TRBV20-1 to TRBJ2-5; D gene unclear. CDR1 and CDR2 from the germline V gene are DFQATT and SNEGSKA (reference sequence). The V gene lost 0 bases and the J gene lost 5 bases, with 13 bases spanning the gap. The CDR3 spans 14 residues. The CDR3 here is CSARDPLPRETQYF. The CDR3 coding sequence is TGCAGTGCTAGAGACCCCTTACCGAGGGAGACCCAGTACTTC.

This clonotype was recorded many times. V usage is TRBV10-3 and J usage is TRBJ1-3, with TRBD1 matching 9 bases. The V segment lost 11 bases and the J segment 2 bases; nucleotides outside the gene matches: 10. From germline, CDR1 is ENHRY and CDR2 SYGVKD. The CDR3 length is 15 residues. CDR3 protein: CASIGTGLPGNTIYF. Written as DNA, the CDR3 is TGTGCCTCGATCGGGACAGGGCTGCCTGGAAACACCATATATTTT.

This clonotype was seen repeatedly, ten times or more. The DNA for the CDR3 is TGCAGTGCTACTAGCGGGAGCGGGGACACCGGGGAGCTGTTTTTT. Its protein is CSATSGSGDTGELFF. V and J are TRBV20-1 and TRBJ2-2; 10 bases map to TRBD2. Germline trimming cut 4 bases from V and 3 bases from J; bases unmatched to any gene: 5. Germline values: CDR1 DFQATT, CDR2 SNEGSKA (reference sequence). There are 15 residues in the CDR3.

The CDR3 DNA follows: TGTGCCAGCATACTAGCGGGAGGATCAAACAATGAGCAGTTCTTC. It is translated as CASILAGGSNNEQFF. This chain links TRBV12-3 or TRBV12-4 with TRBJ2-1; TRBD2 matches 12 bases. The ends lost 7 bases at V and 5 bases at J; junction bases unmatched: 6. The CDR3 sequence is 15 residues long.

This clonotype was recorded at least ten times. The V call is TRBV20-1, the J call TRBJ2-7; TRBD2 agrees at 8 bases. V gave up 0 bases and J gave up 3 bases; unmatched junction bases: 4. The CDR3 is 14 amino acids. Germline-derived CDR1 and CDR2 are DFQATT and SNEGSKA (reference sequence). Here the CDR3 reads CSARDQREYYEQYF. In DNA form, the CDR3 reads TGCAGTGCTAGAGATCAGCGGGAGTACTACGAGCAGTACTTC.

Many counts were recorded for this clonotype. CDR3 coding DNA: TGTGCCAGCAGCCAAGACAGGGCCCTCACAGATACGCAGTATTTT. It encodes CASSQDRALTDTQYF. The V and J genes are TRBV14 and TRBJ2-3, with a tentative D call TRBD1 (5 bases). V was pared by 0 bases and J by 2 bases, with 9 bases between. Germline V gives CDR1 SGHDN, CDR2 FVKESK. The CDR3 is 15 amino acids.

CDR3 DNA sequence: TGTGCCAGCAGCTCCGGGCCAGGGGGCATGGATACGCAGTATTTT. Protein product: CASSSGPGGMDTQYF. The rearrangement uses TRBV7-2 and TRBJ2-3; 8 bases fit TRBD1. Germline loops: CDR1 SGHTA, CDR2 FQGNSA. CDR3 length: 15 residues. V lost 4 bases, J lost 6 bases, and 9 bases stayed unmatched.

The CDR3 here is CSARGQEGVSYEQYF. Here the CDR3 DNA reads TGCAGTGCTAGAGGACAGGAGGGGGTATCCTACGAGCAGTACTTC. The chain has TRBV20-1 and TRBJ2-7, with D perhaps TRBD1 or TRBD2 (6 bases each). V was shortened by 1 base and J by 1 base, with 14 bases between the two germline ends. Germline CDR1 DFQATT, CDR2 SNEGSKA (reference sequence). The CDR3 loop spans 15 amino acids.

The V call is TRBV6-1, the J call TRBJ2-2; no definite D call. Germline lookup yields CDR1 MNHNS and CDR2 SASEGT. CDR3 length equals 14 residues. The ends were cut back, 2 bases at V and 5 bases at J, with 9 bases in the middle. The DNA for the CDR3 is TGTGCCAGCAGTGAACAGCCGACTACCGGGGAGCTGTTTTTT. Translated, it gives CASSEQPTTGELFF.

A word on this clonotype: A clone one base away is much larger, so this may be a read error. This chain connects TRBV7-3 to TRBJ2-3; D gene uncertain. This CDR3 spans 14 amino acids. Looked up from germline, CDR1 is SGHTA and CDR2 is FQGTGA. The V end lost 5 bases, the J end lost 2 bases, and 11 bases lay between the germline ends. CDR3 in DNA: TGTGCCAGCAGCCAGCGACTTCCCACAGATACGCAGTATTTT. It is translated as CASSQRLPTDTQYF.

This rearrangement joins TRBV7-3 to TRBJ2-5; TRBD2 matches at 9 bases. The germline V gene has CDR1 SGHTA and CDR2 FQGTGA. V dropped 8 bases and J dropped 7; count of bases not matched to a gene: 8. The CDR3 is 13 amino acids. In nucleotides, the CDR3 is TGTGCCAGCGCCCTAGCGGGGAGTGGGACCCAGTACTTC. This sequence encodes CASALAGSGTQYF.

V gene TRBV20-1 combines with J gene TRBJ2-7; 12 bases line up with TRBD2. The CDR3 covers 15 residues. From germline, CDR1 is DFQATT and CDR2 SNEGSKA (reference sequence). The V gene end was trimmed by 6 bases and the J gene end by 5 bases; junction bases not matched to a gene: 11. CDR3 bases: TGCAGTGCCTCCACCCCTAGCGGGAGGGCCCACGAGCAGTACTTC. It translates to CSASTPSGRAHEQYF.

The chain couples TRBV29-1 to TRBJ2-7; TRBD2 agrees at 7 bases. Trimming at V came to 3 bases and at J to 4 bases, leaving 6 bases not matched to a gene. CDR1 and CDR2 from the germline V gene are SQVTM and ANQGSEA. The CDR3 is made up of 13 amino acids. CDR3: CSVEGGGLYEQYF. In DNA form, the CDR3 reads TGCAGCGTTGAGGGGGGAGGGTTGTACGAGCAGTACTTC.

The rearrangement joins TRBV2 to TRBJ2-1; D remains ambiguous. Per germline, CDR1 SNHLY and CDR2 FYNNEI. The CDR3 is 12 residues long. This chain's CDR3 is CTFCLYYNEQFF. For the CDR3, the DNA is TGTACCTTCTGTCTCTACTACAATGAGCAGTTCTTC.